This is a list of T cell receptor beta chains from one sample in a study of response to subunit inactivated influenza vaccine. TCRdb analysed the RT-PCR reads with MiXCR anew, one entry per CDR3 protein. The repertoire holds over 300,000 distinct CDR3 sequences, roughly a fifth seen once, with 10% to 13% in the top ten. This material consisted of PBMCs from blood, taken about 19 months after vaccination. The receptors shown here come from a man between 50 and 70 years old who received an inactivated influenza vaccine. Each CDR3 is given with its conserved first and last residue. Fields, in order: V gene, clone size, D gene, J gene, CDR3 DNA, CDR3 protein. A D gene is named only where the DNA matches it firmly. Some rows mark clone size as missing; the rest say once, few, many or name a class of expanded clone.

TRBV4-3	once	TRBD2	TRBJ2-5	TGCGCCAGCAGCCAAACGGGGACTAGCGGAGTCGAGTACCAAGAGACCCAGTACTTC	CASSQTGTSGVEYQETQYF
TRBV12-3/TRBV12-4	.	.	TRBJ2-1	TGTGCCAGCAGGACAGACTCGAGCTCCTACAATGAGCAGTTCTTC	CASRTDSSSYNEQFF
TRBV5-6	.	.	TRBJ2-5	TGTGCCAGCAGCTCGGCGATTGACGGTGCGGAGACCCAGTACTTC	CASSSAIDGAETQYF
TRBV7-2	.	TRBD1	TRBJ1-2	TGTGCCAGCAGGACCGGCAGGGGGCAATATGGCTACACCTTC	CASRTGRGQYGYTF
TRBV12-3/TRBV12-4	many	TRBD1	TRBJ1-3	TGTGCCACTAGTTCCGACAGGGTCTCCGTATATTTT	CATSSDRVSVYF
TRBV5-1	many	.	TRBJ2-2	TGCGCCAGCAGCCCTAAGACAGGACCTACGGTCGGGGAGCTGTTTTTT	CASSPKTGPTVGELFF
TRBV4-2	few	.	TRBJ2-7	TGTGCCAGCAGCCAAGGCCGGAGCTACGAGCAGTACTTC	CASSQGRSYEQYF
TRBV20-1	.	TRBD2	TRBJ2-1	TGCAGTGCAGTAGGACTAGCGGGGGGGCGCTACAATGAGCAGTTCTTC	CSAVGLAGGRYNEQFF
TRBV29-1	.	.	TRBJ1-5	TGCAGCGTTGCCTACAGGGAAGGGTTAAATCAGCCCCAGCATTTT	CSVAYREGLNQPQHF
TRBV7-2	.	.	TRBJ2-2	TGTGCCAGCAGCTTCAGTTCGGGGGCCGGGGAGCTGTTTTTT	CASSFSSGAGELFF
TRBV5-4	.	TRBD2	TRBJ2-3	TGTGCCAGCAGCTTAACACTAGCGCGGAACACAGATACGCAGTATTTT	CASSLTLARNTDTQYF
TRBV6-1	.	.	TRBJ1-5	TGTGCCAGCGCCGGTCAGCGTGGTCAGCCCCAGCATTTT	CASAGQRGQPQHF
TRBV12-3/TRBV12-4	few	TRBD2	TRBJ2-3	TGTGCCAGCAGTTTAGATGGACTAGCGGGGACTAGCACAGATACGCAGTATTTT	CASSLDGLAGTSTDTQYF
TRBV9	.	.	TRBJ1-6	TGTGCCAGCAGCGGGATCGCAGGGGCCTTTAATTCACCCCTCCACTTT	CASSGIAGAFNSPLHF
TRBV23-1	many	TRBD1	TRBJ2-4	TGCGCCAGCAGTCAACTCCTAGGACAGGGGTTTGCCAAAAACATTCAGTACTTC	CASSQLLGQGFAKNIQYF
TRBV5-6	many	TRBD1	TRBJ2-1	TGTGCCAGCAGCTCTCGGACAGGAGGAAATGAGCAGTTCTTC	CASSSRTGGNEQFF
TRBV6-6	.	TRBD1	TRBJ2-1	TGTGCCAGCAGCTCCAGGGGGTATAATGAGCAGTTCTTC	CASSSRGYNEQFF
TRBV7-2	.	.	TRBJ2-5	TGTGCCAGCAGCCCGACCCTCCGCGAAGAGACCCAGTACTTC	CASSPTLREETQYF
TRBV4-3	.	TRBD2	TRBJ2-3	TGCGCCAGCAGCCAAGATGGGACTAGCGGGAGGGCCAGGGATACGCAGTATTTT	CASSQDGTSGRARDTQYF
TRBV19	.	TRBD1	TRBJ2-2	TGTGCCAGTAGTATCTCAGGGGGCGCCGGCGGGGAGCTGTTTTTT	CASSISGGAGGELFF
TRBV5-1	.	.	TRBJ2-2	TGCGCCAGCAGCTTGTTCACCAACACCGGGGAGCTGTTTTTT	CASSLFTNTGELFF
TRBV5-1	many	TRBD1	TRBJ1-6	TGCGCCAGCAGCACGACAGGGGCAACGAATTCACCCCTCCACTTT	CASSTTGATNSPLHF
TRBV3-1	few	.	TRBJ2-1	TGTGCCAGCAGCCAAGATTTGAGGGGTAACAATGAGCAGTTCTTC	CASSQDLRGNNEQFF
TRBV27	many	TRBD1	TRBJ1-2	TGTGCCAGCAGCTATGGACAGGGGTATGGCTACACCTTC	CASSYGQGYGYTF
TRBV5-1	.	.	TRBJ1-4	TGCGCCAGCAGCCCGTCCGGGGATAATGAAAAACTGTTTTTT	CASSPSGDNEKLFF
TRBV20-1	many	TRBD1	TRBJ1-2	TGCAGTGCTGGACAGGGAGAAAACTATGGCTACACCTTC	CSAGQGENYGYTF
TRBV6-1	.	TRBD2	TRBJ2-7	TGTGCCAGCAGTGGACAGTACCTCGGGGGGTACGAGCAGTACTTC	CASSGQYLGGYEQYF
TRBV10-3	.	TRBD1	TRBJ2-6	TGTGCCTCTGGACAGGGCCACTCTGGGGCCAACGTCCTGACTTTC	CASGQGHSGANVLTF
TRBV5-1	.	.	TRBJ2-1	TGCGCCAGCAGCTTGGGCACAGGCTCCTACAATGAGCAGTTCTTC	CASSLGTGSYNEQFF
TRBV13	.	.	TRBJ1-2	TGTGCCAGCAGCTTAGCAGGGGATGGCTACACCTTC	CASSLAGDGYTF
TRBV20-1	many	.	TRBJ1-1	TGCAGTGCTCCCCGGACAGTCATGAACACTGAAGCTTTCTTT	CSAPRTVMNTEAFF
TRBV10-3	few	TRBD1	TRBJ1-1	TGTGCCATCAGTGACTCTAAGGGACAGAGGAACACTGAAGCTTTCTTT	CAISDSKGQRNTEAFF
TRBV3-1	few	.	TRBJ2-1	TGTGCCAGCAGCCAAGTCTATGTGGCCTACAATGAGCAGTTCTTC	CASSQVYVAYNEQFF
TRBV12-3/TRBV12-4	.	.	TRBJ1-1	TGTGCCAGCAGTCAGGACTTAGGGGCCACTGAAGCTTTCTTT	CASSQDLGATEAFF
TRBV6-2/TRBV6-3	.	.	TRBJ1-5	TGTGCCAGCAGGAAAATGGGCAATCAGCCCCAGCATTTT	CASRKMGNQPQHF
TRBV3-1	.	.	TRBJ1-1	TGTGCCAGCAGCCAAGCGGTGGGTAAATCTGAAGCTTTCTTT	CASSQAVGKSEAFF
TRBV3-1	few	.	TRBJ2-1	TGTGCCAGCAGCCAGTGGGGCCTTTTGGATGAGCAGTTCTTC	CASSQWGLLDEQFF
TRBV28	many	TRBD2	TRBJ2-1	TGTGCCAGCAGTTTACTGACTAGCGGAACCTACAATGAGCAGTTCTTC	CASSLLTSGTYNEQFF
TRBV12-3/TRBV12-4	.	.	TRBJ2-5	TGTGCCAGCAGTTTTGGAGGATCTAGGGCGACGGAGACCCAGTACTTC	CASSFGGSRATETQYF
TRBV20-1	few	.	TRBJ2-5	TGCAGTGCCCGGGCCCGACGGGAGACCCAGTACTTC	CSARARRETQYF
TRBV20-1	few	.	TRBJ1-5	TGCAGTGCTAGCCGCCCCCGGGGCGATCAGCCCCAGCATTTT	CSASRPRGDQPQHF
TRBV7-9	.	TRBD1	TRBJ1-6	TGTGCCAGCAGCGACAGGGGTTCACCCCTCCACTTT	CASSDRGSPLHF
TRBV18	.	TRBD1	TRBJ2-5	TGTGCCAGCTCACCACCAGGTGACAGGGTAGCCCAGTACTTC	CASSPPGDRVAQYF
TRBV5-1	.	TRBD1	TRBJ2-5	TGCGCCAGCAGCATTAGGACAGGACAAGAGACCCAGTACTTC	CASSIRTGQETQYF
TRBV7-9	few	.	TRBJ1-5	TGTGCCAGCAGCTCGTTAGGGGAACCAGACAATCAGCCCCAGCATTTT	CASSSLGEPDNQPQHF
TRBV2	.	.	TRBJ2-7	TGTGCCGGATCGACAGACAGTACGAAGCAGTACTTC	CAGSTDSTKQYF
TRBV7-3	.	.	TRBJ2-3	TGTGCCAGCAGCCTCACAGACAGCACAGATACGCAGTATTTT	CASSLTDSTDTQYF
TRBV19	.	.	TRBJ1-4	TGTGCCAGTAGTCCCAGGAGGCGTGAAAAACTGTTTTTT	CASSPRRREKLFF
TRBV5-1	few	TRBD2	TRBJ2-1	TGCGCCAGCAGCGGCTGGGGTAGCGGGGGGGCCTATGAGCAGTTCTTC	CASSGWGSGGAYEQFF
TRBV12-3/TRBV12-4	few	.	TRBJ1-2	TGTGCCAGCAGTGGCCCAGCGCGAATCTATGGCTACACCTTC	CASSGPARIYGYTF
TRBV4-3	few	.	TRBJ1-1	TGCGCCAGCAGCCAAGAACAGGCGAACACTGAAGCTTTCTTT	CASSQEQANTEAFF
TRBV5-5	many	.	TRBJ1-3	TGTGCCAGCAGCTTGGGGTGGAGGAGCTCTGGAAACACCATATATTTT	CASSLGWRSSGNTIYF
TRBV5-6	few	TRBD1	TRBJ2-1	TGTGCCAGCAGCTTGGCCGGGACAGCCTACAATGAGCAGTTCTTC	CASSLAGTAYNEQFF
TRBV5-1	few	.	TRBJ2-2	TGCGCCACGGCCCACCGAGGGGTGGAAGGTACCGGGGAGCTGTTTTTT	CATAHRGVEGTGELFF
TRBV10-3	many	.	TRBJ1-2	TGTGCCATCAGGCCTTCCACGGGCGACCATGGCTACACCTTC	CAIRPSTGDHGYTF
TRBV4-1	many	.	TRBJ1-5	TGCGCCAGCAGCCAAGTGGACAGCAATCAGCCCCAGCATTTT	CASSQVDSNQPQHF